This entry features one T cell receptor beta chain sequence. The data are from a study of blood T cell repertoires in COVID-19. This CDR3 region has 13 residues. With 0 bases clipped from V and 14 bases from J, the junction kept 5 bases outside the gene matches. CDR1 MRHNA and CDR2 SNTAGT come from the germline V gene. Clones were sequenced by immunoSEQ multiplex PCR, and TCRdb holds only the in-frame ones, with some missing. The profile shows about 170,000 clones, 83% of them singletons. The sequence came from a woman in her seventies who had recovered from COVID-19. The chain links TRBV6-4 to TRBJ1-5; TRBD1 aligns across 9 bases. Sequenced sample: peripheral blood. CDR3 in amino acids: CASSDSGQGIKHF. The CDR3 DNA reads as TGTGCCAGCAGTGACTCGGGACAGGGAATAAAGCATTTT.